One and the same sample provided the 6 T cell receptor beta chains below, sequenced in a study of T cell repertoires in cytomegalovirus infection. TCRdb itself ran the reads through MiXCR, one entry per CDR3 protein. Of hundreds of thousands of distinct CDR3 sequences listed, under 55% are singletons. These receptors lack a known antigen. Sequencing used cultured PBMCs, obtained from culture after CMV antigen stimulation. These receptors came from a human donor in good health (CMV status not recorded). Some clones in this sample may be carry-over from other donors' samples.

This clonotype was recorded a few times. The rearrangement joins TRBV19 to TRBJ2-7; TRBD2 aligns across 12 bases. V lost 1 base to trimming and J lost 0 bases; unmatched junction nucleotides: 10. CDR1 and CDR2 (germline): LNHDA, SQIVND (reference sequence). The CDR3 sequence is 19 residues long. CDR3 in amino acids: CASSIGLAGDSSLSYEQYF. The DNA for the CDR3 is TGTGCCAGTAGTATAGGACTAGCGGGAGACTCGTCGCTCTCCTACGAGCAGTACTTC.

The CDR3 DNA reads as TGTGCCAGCAGCTTAGTAATGGGCGGGGAGCTGTTTTTT. Residues: CASSLVMGGELFF. This sequence joins TRBV7-6 and TRBJ2-2; no clear D gene. The CDR3 runs to 13 residues. Per the germline V gene, CDR1 is SGHVS and CDR2 is FNYEAQ. V was trimmed by 1 base and J by 7 bases, leaving 7 bases between them.

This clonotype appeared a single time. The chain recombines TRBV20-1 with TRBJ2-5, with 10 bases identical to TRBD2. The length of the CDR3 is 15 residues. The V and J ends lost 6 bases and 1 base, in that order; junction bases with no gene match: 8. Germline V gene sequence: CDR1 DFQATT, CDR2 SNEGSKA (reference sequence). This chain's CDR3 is CSANLAGVSQETQYF. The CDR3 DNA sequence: TGCAGTGCCAATCTAGCGGGAGTCTCCCAAGAGACCCAGTACTTC.

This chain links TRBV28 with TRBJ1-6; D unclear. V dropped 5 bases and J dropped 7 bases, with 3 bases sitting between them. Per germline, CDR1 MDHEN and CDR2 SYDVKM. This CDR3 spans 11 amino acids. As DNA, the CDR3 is TGTGCCAGCAGTCTAAATTCACCCCTCCACTTT. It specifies CASSLNSPLHF.

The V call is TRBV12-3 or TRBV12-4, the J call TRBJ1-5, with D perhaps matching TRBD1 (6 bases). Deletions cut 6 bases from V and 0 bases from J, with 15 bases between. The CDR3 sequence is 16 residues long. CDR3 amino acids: CASRTRTVPSNQPQHF. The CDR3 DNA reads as TGTGCCAGCAGAACCCGGACAGTTCCTAGCAATCAGCCCCAGCATTTT.

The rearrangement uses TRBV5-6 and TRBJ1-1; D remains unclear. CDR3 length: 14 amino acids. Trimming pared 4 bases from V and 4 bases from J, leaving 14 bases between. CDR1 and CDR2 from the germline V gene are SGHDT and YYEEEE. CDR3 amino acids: CASSPPPVSTEAFF. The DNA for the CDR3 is TGTGCCAGCAGCCCGCCCCCGGTGAGCACTGAAGCTTTCTTT.